This T cell receptor beta chain came from a study of OX40 agonist ivuxolimab in advanced cancers. Germline CDR1 reads SGDLS; CDR2 reads YYNGEE. V shed 0 bases and J shed 5 bases, with 11 bases lying between them. The CDR3 spans 14 residues. Method: immunoSEQ multiplex PCR; TCRdb's copy keeps in-frame clones and lacks some. In the table there are tens of thousands of clones, 70% to 90% of which are singletons. The sequence was obtained from an adult with an advanced solid tumor such as melanoma, head and neck, liver or kidney cancer. The chain joins TRBV9 to TRBJ1-1; no clear D gene. Here the sequenced sample was CD4+ or CD8+ T cells sorted from blood, taken in a trial of the OX40 agonist ivuxolimab. The CDR3 is CASSVGAAQTEAFF. DNA for the CDR3: TGTGCCAGCAGCGTAGGGGCAGCCCAAACTGAAGCTTTCTTT. The full variable domain, its missing parts supplied by reference TRBV9 and TRBJ1-1, is DSGVTQTPKHLITATGQRVTLRCSPRSGDLSVYWYQQSLDQGLQFLIQYYNGEERAKGNILERFSAQQFPDLHSELNLSSLELGDSALYFCASSVGAAQTEAFFGQGTRLTVV.